The entry below describes one TCR beta chain. V lost 4 bases, J lost 7 bases, and 5 bases stayed unmatched. Germline V gene lookup returns CDR1 SGHNT and CDR2 YYREEE (reference sequence). CDR3 length equals 14 residues. The table came from immunoSEQ multiplex PCR; TCRdb's copy has only in-frame clones and leaves some out. The table shows more than 55,000 clones, with around 90% occurring only once. This sample stems from a study of graft-versus-host responses after intestinal transplantation. The chain combines TRBV5-4 with TRBJ2-1, with 10 bases that match TRBD1. Sequences were derived from PBMCs, sampled 26 days after transplant. The TCR sequence derives from a human patient who received an intestinal transplant, so some T cells may come from the graft donor. The CDR3 sequence is CASSPPDRGNEQFF. CDR3 nucleotide sequence: TGTGCCAGCAGCCCCCCGGACAGGGGGAATGAGCAGTTCTTC.